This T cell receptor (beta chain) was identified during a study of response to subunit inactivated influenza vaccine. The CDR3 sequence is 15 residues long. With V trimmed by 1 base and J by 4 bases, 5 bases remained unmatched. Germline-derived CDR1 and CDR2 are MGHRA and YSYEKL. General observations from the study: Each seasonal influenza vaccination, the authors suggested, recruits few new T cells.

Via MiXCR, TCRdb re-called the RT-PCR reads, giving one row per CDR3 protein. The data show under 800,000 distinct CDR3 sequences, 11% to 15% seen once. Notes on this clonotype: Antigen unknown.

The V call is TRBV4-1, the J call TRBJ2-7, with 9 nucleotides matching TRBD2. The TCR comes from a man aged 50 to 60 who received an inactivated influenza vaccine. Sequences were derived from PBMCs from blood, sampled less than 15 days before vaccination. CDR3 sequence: CASSQVGGGAYEQYF. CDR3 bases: TGCGCCAGCAGCCAAGTTGGCGGGGGGGCTTACGAGCAGTACTTC.